One and the same sample provided the 26 T cell receptor beta chains below, sequenced in a study of STAT3 mutations in large granular lymphocyte leukemia. Findings and limits, study-wide: At least one immunodominant TCR beta clonotype appeared in every T-cell large granular lymphocyte leukemia patient.

Profiling relied on immunoSEQ multiplex PCR, and the TCRdb table lists in-frame clones only, not all of them. The table has 20,000 or so clones, 92% seen once. For these receptors, no antigen is known. Sequenced material: peripheral blood mononuclear cells. The receptors were sampled from a man aged 55 to 69 with T-cell large granular lymphocyte leukemia. Some clones in this sample may be carry-over from other donors' samples.

V is TRBV5-1 and J is TRBJ2-6; D remains ambiguous. Germline-derived CDR1 and CDR2 are SGHRS and YFSETQ. The CDR3 is 18 residues long. Trimming took off 0 bases at V and 1 base at J, with 14 bases between the two ends. CDR3 in amino acids: CASSLEGAVASGANVLTF. The CDR3 DNA sequence: TGCGCCAGCAGCTTGGAGGGCGCGGTGGCTTCTGGGGCCAACGTCCTGACTTTC.

The rearrangement uses TRBV5-1 and TRBJ2-3, with 10 bases aligning to TRBD2. CDR1 is SGHRS, CDR2 YFSETQ, per germline. The CDR3 consists of 15 residues. Unmatched junction bases numbered 0, after V lost 2 bases and J lost 0 bases. Here the CDR3 DNA reads TGCGCCAGCAGCTTAGCGGGAGGGAGCACAGATACGCAGTATTTT. Residues: CASSLAGGSTDTQYF.

This clone was counted between two and nine times. This chain uses TRBV7-8 with TRBJ2-1; 14 bases agree with TRBD2. With 0 bases clipped from V and 4 bases from J, the junction kept 2 bases outside the gene matches. The CDR3 contains 17 residues. Germline V CDR1 and CDR2: SGHVS, FQNEAQ. CDR3 DNA sequence: TGTGCCAGCAGCTTAGCGAGACTAGCGGGAGGGTACAATGAGCAGTTCTTC. Amino acid sequence: CASSLARLAGGYNEQFF.

The rearrangement joins TRBV7-9 to TRBJ2-7; no reliable D call. Between the trimmed V and J ends, which lost 3 bases and 0 bases, there was a span of 9 bases. Looked up from germline, CDR1 is SEHNR and CDR2 is FQNEAQ (reference sequence). The CDR3 has 14 amino acids. CDR3 residues: CASSLGISSYEQYF. DNA of the CDR3: TGTGCCAGCAGCTTGGGCATTAGCTCCTACGAGCAGTACTTC.

The rearrangement joins TRBV25-1 to TRBJ1-3, with a tentative D call TRBD1 (6 bases). This CDR3 has 16 amino acids. Germline CDR1 is MGHDK and CDR2 is SYGVNS. V lost 4 bases and J 1 base, leaving 14 bases between the germline ends. The chain's CDR3 is CASSALQGSSGNTIYF. As DNA, the CDR3 is TGTGCCAGCAGTGCCCTACAGGGTTCGTCTGGAAACACCATATATTTT.

The chain combines TRBV6-5 with TRBJ2-7; no clear D. The ends were cut back, 6 bases at V and 3 bases at J, with 15 bases in the middle. Germline V gives CDR1 MNHEY, CDR2 SVGAGI. This CDR3 has 14 amino acids. CDR3 nucleotides: TGTGCCAGCAGGGAGCGTATAGGGAACTACGAGCAGTACTTC. Residues: CASRERIGNYEQYF.

The chain uses TRBV27 and TRBJ1-5; no clear D. Between the trimmed V and J ends, which lost 0 bases and 2 bases, there was a span of 11 bases. This CDR3 is 16 amino acids long. Germline V gives CDR1 MNHEY, CDR2 SMNVEV (reference sequence). As DNA, the CDR3 is TGTGCCAGCAGTTTATCGTTCAGGAGCGGCAATCAGCCCCAGCATTTT. Translated, it gives CASSLSFRSGNQPQHF.

The chain employs TRBV4-1 and TRBJ2-4, with 8 bases identical to TRBD2. The CDR3 has 14 residues. The V segment lost 0 bases and the J segment 7 bases; nucleotides outside the gene matches: 2. Per the germline V gene, CDR1 is MGHRA and CDR2 is YSYEKL. In DNA, the CDR3 is TGCGCCAGCAGCCAAGATAGCGGGATGAACATTCAGTACTTC. Its translation is CASSQDSGMNIQYF.

The genes are TRBV7-9 and TRBJ1-1; perhaps TRBD1 as D (6 bases). This CDR3 has 14 amino acids. Germline CDR1 and CDR2: SEHNR and FQNEAQ (reference sequence). The V gene lost 2 bases and the J gene lost 5 bases, with 12 bases spanning the gap. This chain's CDR3 is CASSLRGAGTEAFF. CDR3 DNA: TGTGCCAGCAGCTTAAGGGGGGCGGGGACTGAAGCTTTCTTT.

The V gene is TRBV5-6, the J gene TRBJ2-7; the D is unclear. Germline V gene lookup returns CDR1 SGHDT and CDR2 YYEEEE. V was shortened by 3 bases and J by 0 bases, with 10 bases between the two germline ends. The CDR3 has 14 amino acids. The CDR3 here is CASSSGRFSYEQYF. The CDR3 region has the DNA TGTGCCAGCAGCTCTGGAAGGTTCTCCTACGAGCAGTACTTC.

This chain uses TRBV27 with TRBJ2-3; 8 bases are shared with TRBD2. CDR1 is MNHEY and CDR2 is SMNVEV in the germline V gene (reference sequence). The trim removed 3 bases at V and 1 base at J, leaving 3 bases unmatched. This CDR3 has 15 residues. The CDR3 sequence: CASSLSAGGTDTQYF. The CDR3 DNA is TGTGCCAGCAGTTTGTCAGCGGGAGGCACAGATACGCAGTATTTT.

V usage is TRBV18 and J usage is TRBJ2-1; D gene ambiguous. Trimming cost V 2 bases and J 2 bases, with 7 bases left between them. The CDR3 extends over 14 amino acids. Germline V gene data show CDR1 as KGHSH and CDR2 as LQKENI. DNA of the CDR3: TGTGCCAGCTCACCAGCGCAGACCTACAATGAGCAGTTCTTC. Its translation: CASSPAQTYNEQFF.

J is TRBJ2-7 and V is TRBV7-2; TRBD2 agrees at 9 bases. The germline V gene encodes CDR1 SGHTA and CDR2 FQGNSA. After removal of 3 bases from V and 0 bases from J, the junction contained 3 bases not matched to a gene. The CDR3 is 15 residues long. The CDR3 sequence is CASSFSSGSSYEQYF. CDR3 nucleotides: TGTGCCAGCAGCTTTAGTAGCGGGAGCTCCTACGAGCAGTACTTC.

The J gene is TRBJ2-1, the V gene TRBV19; 12 bases match TRBD2. The trim removed 3 bases at V and 13 bases at J, leaving 7 bases unmatched. The CDR3 has 14 residues. Per the germline V gene, CDR1 is LNHDA and CDR2 is SQIVND (reference sequence). The chain's CDR3 is CASSIGGLAGDQFF. The CDR3 nucleotides read TGTGCCAGTAGTATTGGGGGACTAGCGGGTGATCAGTTCTTC.

J is TRBJ2-7 and V is TRBV7-2; the match to TRBD2 covers 10 bases. Germline V gene data show CDR1 as SGHTA and CDR2 as FQGNSA. V gave up 5 bases and J gave up 2 bases; unmatched junction bases: 9. The CDR3 spans 16 residues. CDR3 nucleotides: TGTGCCAGCAGCCCCGTTAGCGGGAGGCCCGCCTACGAGCAGTACTTC. It translates to CASSPVSGRPAYEQYF.

The V call is TRBV28, the J call TRBJ2-5; unclear D gene. Germline V lookup: CDR1 MDHEN, CDR2 SYDVKM. V was shortened by 4 bases and J by 5 bases, with 14 bases between the two germline ends. This CDR3 is built from 14 residues. CDR3 nucleotides: TGTGCCAGCAGTTCCCGGAGTGGGTGGGAGACCCAGTACTTC. Translation: CASSSRSGWETQYF.

This chain links TRBV18 with TRBJ1-6; the match to TRBD1 covers 7 bases. V lost 6 bases, J lost 15 bases, and 26 bases stayed unmatched. Germline CDR1 reads KGHSH; CDR2 reads LQKENI. CDR3 length equals 18 residues. CDR3 protein: CASSLGQTLQASFGNLHF. In DNA, the CDR3 is TGTGCCAGCTCCTTGGGACAGACCCTTCAGGCATCATTTGGGAACCTCCACTTT.

This rearrangement joins TRBV10-3 to TRBJ2-2; the match to TRBD1 covers 8 bases. J gave up 2 bases and V 4 bases, and 6 bases lay outside the gene matches. The germline V gene has CDR1 ENHRY and CDR2 SYGVKD. The CDR3 length is 16 residues. As DNA, the CDR3 is TGTGCCATCAGTGGGGGCTCAGGGGGCAACACCGGGGAGCTGTTTTTT. Translating gives CAISGGSGGNTGELFF.

This clone was recorded only once. CDR3 amino acids: CASSLEGAGETQYF. The DNA of the CDR3 is TGCGCCAGCAGCTTGGAGGGGGCGGGAGAGACCCAGTACTTC. The chain combines TRBV5-1 with TRBJ2-5; 7 bases match TRBD1. In germline, CDR1 is SGHRS, CDR2 YFSETQ. Germline trimming cut 0 bases from V and 4 bases from J; bases unmatched to any gene: 3. The length of the CDR3 is 14 residues.

This rearrangement joins TRBV25-1 to TRBJ2-7, with 7 bases aligning to TRBD2. CDR3 length: 11 residues. CDR1 is MGHDK, CDR2 SYGVNS, per germline. V lost 8 bases, J lost 2 bases, and 0 bases stayed unmatched. CDR3: CASGLAYEQYF. The CDR3, as DNA: TGTGCCAGCGGACTAGCCTACGAGCAGTACTTC.

This clone was picked up one time. V and J are TRBV11-2 and TRBJ1-1; D is undetermined. The CDR3 length is 13 residues. V was pared by 3 bases and J by 6 bases, with 11 bases between. Germline V gives CDR1 SGHAT, CDR2 FQNNGV. CDR3 region: CASSFQEGAEAFF. DNA of the CDR3: TGTGCCAGCAGCTTCCAGGAGGGCGCTGAAGCTTTCTTT. Full variable domain (remainder filled in from reference TRBV11-2 and TRBJ1-1): EAGVAQSPRYKIIEKRQSVAFWCNPISGHATLYWYQQILGQGPKLLIQFQNNGVVDDSQLPKDRFSAERLKGVDSTLKIQPAKLEDSAVYLCASSFQEGAEAFFGQGTRLTVV.

The rearrangement uses TRBV18 and TRBJ2-2; D is undetermined. The germline V gene encodes CDR1 KGHSH and CDR2 LQKENI. This CDR3 is 15 amino acids long. V was cut by 0 bases and J by 6 bases, with 11 bases left in between. The chain's CDR3 is CASSPPGYGSGELFF. The CDR3 coding sequence is TGTGCCAGCTCACCACCGGGTTATGGTTCCGGGGAGCTGTTTTTT.

The V gene is TRBV18, the J gene TRBJ1-4; no clear D gene. The CDR3 length is 13 residues. V was pared by 3 bases and J by 8 bases, with 10 bases between. Germline V gene data show CDR1 as KGHSH and CDR2 as LQKENI. CDR3 region: CASSPGHTEKLFF. As DNA, the CDR3 is TGTGCCAGCTCACCGGGTCATACCGAAAAACTGTTTTTT.

The chain employs TRBV29-1 and TRBJ2-3; D perhaps matches TRBD1 (5 bases). V lost 3 bases, J lost 1 base, and 11 bases lay in between. Germline CDR1 and CDR2: SQVTM and ANQGSEA. There are 14 residues in the CDR3. The CDR3 protein is CSVERQSGTDTQYF. CDR3 nucleotide sequence: TGCAGCGTTGAGAGACAGTCGGGCACAGATACGCAGTATTTT.

As regards this clone: Germline and junction disagree at one end, which may indicate a read error. The V gene is TRBV6-4, the J gene TRBJ2-1, with D hard to call. In germline, CDR1 is MRHNA, CDR2 SNTAGT. There are 11 residues in the CDR3. CDR3 loop: CASSALETVLF. The CDR3 nucleotides read TGTGCCAGCAGCGCTCTAGAAACGGTACTCTTC.

The chain couples TRBV5-1 to TRBJ2-5; no clear D gene. Germline V CDR1 and CDR2: SGHRS, YFSETQ. Deletions cut 1 base from V and 5 bases from J, with 9 bases between. The CDR3 totals 13 residues. The CDR3 loop is CASSLTTPETQYF. CDR3 in DNA: TGCGCCAGCAGCTTGACGACCCCGGAGACCCAGTACTTC.